This section outlines one T cell receptor (beta chain) sequence together with its context. What this receptor recognizes is not known. The sample holds no much larger clone one base away, and base qualities are not on file. This record comes from a study of spatial heterogeneity in lung cancer (dated by TCRdb to about 2019). Background on the whole study: Beta-chain transcripts were consistently detected in greater numbers than alpha-chain transcripts, which likely reflects a higher abundance of beta-chain transcripts. In non-small cell lung cancer, the study made a quantitative comparison of TCR alpha and beta repertoires among multiple tumor regions, matched nontumor lung and blood. At surgery, both alpha and beta chains were TCR-sequenced in under 250 tumor regions, roughly 64 matched nontumor lung samples and some 60 PBMC samples. In the raw uncorrected reads, each unique combination of TCR and UMI appeared on average more than ten times. Nonsynonymous mutation counts, determined by whole-exome sequencing of tumor tissue, were related to TCR repertoire features.

General findings and caveats noted by the study authors: Confirming at a functional level the hypothesis that regional TCRs recognize regional mutations was considered to require additional single-cell paired TCR alpha and beta sequencing. Ubiquitous expanded tumor TCRs were detected in blood more often at tumor resection than at routine follow-up.

Libraries came from 5' RACE. Data came from a NextSeq 500. In the TCR library protocol, a unique molecular identifier was attached to each TCR cDNA molecule so that PCR and sequencing errors could be corrected. On the study's bioinformatics: TCR identification, UMI-based error correction and CDR3 extraction were all carried out with Decombinator tools. TCRs above a frequency of 2 per 1,000, corresponding to the top 1% of the tumor frequency distribution, were defined as expanded. Renyi diversity was calculated using the R vegan package after each repertoire was subsampled 100 times to 5,000 TCRs. CDR3 similarity networks were built from amino acid triplet string-kernel similarity, with CDR3s being connected when pairwise similarity was above 0.82. TCRdb trimmed public reads at Q25 via fastp, called clones via MiXCR and kept in-frame beta chains. Merged by CDR3 protein, the rows form single entries marked with the most common genes and DNA. None of the V and J calls come from the authors' own analysis; TCRdb made them. Within this sample are 77,000 or so distinct CDR3 sequences, with roughly a fifth of them counted one time only. Jointly, the top ten make up about 6.8% of the sample.

The intended sense of this specimen's time point label: sample taken at primary tumor resection. TCR sequencing used whole RNA extracted from tumor and nontumor lung tissue, or from cryopreserved PBMC samples, without cell sorting. The donors were 60 to 80 patients from the lung TRACERx cohort who had early-stage, untreated non-small cell lung cancer. A patient was chosen for TCR sequencing only when enough RNA was available from at least two tumor regions. V trim: 3 bases; J trim: 5 bases; unmatched bases: 1. The CDR3 has 13 amino acids, counting the end cysteine and phenylalanine. The retained sequence is limited to the CDR3, 39 bases, with the frame set at the first base.

The starting material was PBMCs, obtained at surgery. The chain is encoded by TRBV12-3 or TRBV12-4 joined to TRBJ2-5, with TRBD2 matching 9 junction bases. This clonotype was sampled from a male donor with early-stage non-small cell lung cancer. Read as DNA, the sequence is TGTGCCAGCAGTTTTGCGGGGGGGGAGACCCAGTACTTC. This yields the protein CASSFAGGETQYF.